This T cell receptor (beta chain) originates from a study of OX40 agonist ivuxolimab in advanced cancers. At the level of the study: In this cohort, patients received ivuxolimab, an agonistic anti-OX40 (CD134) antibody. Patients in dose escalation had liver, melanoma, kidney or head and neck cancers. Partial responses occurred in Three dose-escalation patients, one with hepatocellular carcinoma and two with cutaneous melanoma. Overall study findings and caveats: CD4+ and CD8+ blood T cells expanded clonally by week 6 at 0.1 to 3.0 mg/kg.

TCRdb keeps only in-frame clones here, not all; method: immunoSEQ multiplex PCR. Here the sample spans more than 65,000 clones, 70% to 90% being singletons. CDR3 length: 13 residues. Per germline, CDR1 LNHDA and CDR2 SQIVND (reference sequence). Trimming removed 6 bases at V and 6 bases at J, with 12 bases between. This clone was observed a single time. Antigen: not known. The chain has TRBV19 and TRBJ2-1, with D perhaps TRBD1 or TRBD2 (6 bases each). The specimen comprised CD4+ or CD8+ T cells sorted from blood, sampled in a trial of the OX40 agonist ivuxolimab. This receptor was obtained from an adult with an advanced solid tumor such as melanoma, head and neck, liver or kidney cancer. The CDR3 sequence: CASSIGGTNEQFF. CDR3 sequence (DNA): TGTGCCAGTAGCATCGGGGGCACCAATGAGCAGTTCTTC.